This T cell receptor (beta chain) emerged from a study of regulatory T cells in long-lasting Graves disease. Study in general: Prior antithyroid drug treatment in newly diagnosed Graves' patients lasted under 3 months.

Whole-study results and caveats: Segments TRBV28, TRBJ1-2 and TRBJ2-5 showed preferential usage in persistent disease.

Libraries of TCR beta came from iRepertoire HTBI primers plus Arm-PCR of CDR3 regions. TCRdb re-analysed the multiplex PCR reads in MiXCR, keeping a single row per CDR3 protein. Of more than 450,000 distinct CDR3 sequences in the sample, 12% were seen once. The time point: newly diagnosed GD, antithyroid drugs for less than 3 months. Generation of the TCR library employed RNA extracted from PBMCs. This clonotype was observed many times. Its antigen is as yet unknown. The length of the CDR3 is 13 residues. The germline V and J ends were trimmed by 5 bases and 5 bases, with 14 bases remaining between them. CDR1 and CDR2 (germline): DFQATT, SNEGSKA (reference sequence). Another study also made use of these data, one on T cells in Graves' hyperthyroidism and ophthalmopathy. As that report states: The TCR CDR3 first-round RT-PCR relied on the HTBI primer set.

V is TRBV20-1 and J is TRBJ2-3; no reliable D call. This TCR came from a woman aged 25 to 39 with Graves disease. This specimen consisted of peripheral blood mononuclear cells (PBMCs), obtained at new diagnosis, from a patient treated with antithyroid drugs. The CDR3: CSALSTGIDTQYF. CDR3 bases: TGCAGTGCTTTATCGACTGGTATAGATACGCAGTATTTT.